Included here is one T cell receptor beta chain sequence, with context. The PCR employed 60 Vbeta primers together with 13 Jbeta primers. Profiled with immunoSEQ multiplex PCR; TCRdb holds only in-frame clones, not every one. The sample includes 130,000 to 150,000 clones, 75% to 80% of them seen just once. The data stem from a study of cytomegalovirus exposure and HLA in healthy donors. All donors participated as healthy donors of bone marrow. Unrecorded immune exposures were likely, despite nominal health at sampling. Germline lookup yields CDR1 LGHNA and CDR2 YSLEER. The CDR3 is made up of 14 amino acids. V trimming: 5 bases; J trimming: 7 bases; junction bases outside the gene matches: 8.

This receptor was obtained from a woman between 18 and 29 years old in good health and CMV-seropositive. The specimen was PBMCs. J is TRBJ2-1 and V is TRBV4-3, with TRBD1 identical over 7 bases. The CDR3 loop is CASSEGTVSNEQFF. The CDR3 nucleotides read TGCGCCAGCAGCGAAGGGACAGTCAGTAATGAGCAGTTCTTC.